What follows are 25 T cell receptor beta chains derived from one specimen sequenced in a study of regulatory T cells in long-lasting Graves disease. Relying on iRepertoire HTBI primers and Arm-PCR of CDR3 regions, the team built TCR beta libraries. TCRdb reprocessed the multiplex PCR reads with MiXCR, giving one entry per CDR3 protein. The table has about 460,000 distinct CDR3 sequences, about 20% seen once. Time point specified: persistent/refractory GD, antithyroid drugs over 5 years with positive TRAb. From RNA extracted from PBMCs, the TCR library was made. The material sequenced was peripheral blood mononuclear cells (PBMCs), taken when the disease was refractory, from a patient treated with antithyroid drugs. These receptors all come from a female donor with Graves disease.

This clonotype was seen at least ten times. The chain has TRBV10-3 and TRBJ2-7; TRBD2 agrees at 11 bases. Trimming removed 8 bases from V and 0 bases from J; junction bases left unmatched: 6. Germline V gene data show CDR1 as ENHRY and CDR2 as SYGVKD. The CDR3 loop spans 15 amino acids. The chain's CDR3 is CAIGPSGGSSYEQYF. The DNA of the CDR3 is TGTGCCATCGGACCTAGCGGGGGGTCCTCCTACGAGCAGTACTTC.

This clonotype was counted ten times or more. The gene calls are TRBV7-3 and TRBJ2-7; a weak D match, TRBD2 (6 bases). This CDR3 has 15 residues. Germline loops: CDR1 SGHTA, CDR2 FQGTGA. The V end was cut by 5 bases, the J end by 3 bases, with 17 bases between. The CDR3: CASSRSGSGFYEQYF. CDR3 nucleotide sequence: TGTGCCAGCAGCCGGTCGGGTAGCGGATTCTACGAGCAGTACTTC.

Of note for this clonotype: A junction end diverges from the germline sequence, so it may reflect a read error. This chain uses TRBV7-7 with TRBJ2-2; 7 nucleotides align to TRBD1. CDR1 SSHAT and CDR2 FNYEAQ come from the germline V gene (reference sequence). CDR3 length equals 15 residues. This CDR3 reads CASSSQPPGQGELFF. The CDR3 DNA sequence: TGTGCTAGCAGCTCCCAACCCCCGGGACAGGGGGAGCTGTTTTTT.

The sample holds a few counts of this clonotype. In DNA form, the CDR3 reads TGTGCCTGGAGTGTTGGTCCTTGGCGGGGCGAGGAGACCCAGTACTTC. Translation gives CAWSVGPWRGEETQYF. This sequence joins TRBV30 and TRBJ2-5; the D gene is possibly TRBD2 (6 bases). V was trimmed by 0 bases and J by 5 bases, leaving 19 bases between them. The germline V gene has CDR1 GTSNPN and CDR2 SVGIG (reference sequence). The CDR3 is made up of 16 amino acids.

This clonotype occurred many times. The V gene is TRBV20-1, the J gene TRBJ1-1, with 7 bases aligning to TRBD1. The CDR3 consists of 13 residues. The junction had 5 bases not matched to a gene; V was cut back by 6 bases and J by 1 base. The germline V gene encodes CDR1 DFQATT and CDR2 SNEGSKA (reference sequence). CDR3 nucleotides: TGCAGTGCAGAGAGGACAGGGAACACTGAAGCTTTCTTT. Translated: CSAERTGNTEAFF.

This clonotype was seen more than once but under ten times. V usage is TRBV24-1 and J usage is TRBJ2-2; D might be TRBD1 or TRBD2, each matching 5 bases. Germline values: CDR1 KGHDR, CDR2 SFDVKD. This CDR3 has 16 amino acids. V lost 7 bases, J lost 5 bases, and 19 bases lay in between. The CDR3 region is CATRTPGTRRTGELFF. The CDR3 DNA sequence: TGTGCCACCAGGACCCCCGGGACCCGGCGGACCGGGGAGCTGTTTTTT.

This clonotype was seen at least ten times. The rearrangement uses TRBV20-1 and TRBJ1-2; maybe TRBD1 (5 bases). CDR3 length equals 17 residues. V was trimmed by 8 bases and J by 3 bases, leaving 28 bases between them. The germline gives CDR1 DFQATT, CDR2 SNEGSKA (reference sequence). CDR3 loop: CSPHPGGRIRGHYGYTF. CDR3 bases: TGCAGTCCCCACCCGGGAGGTAGGATCCGGGGCCACTATGGCTACACCTTC.

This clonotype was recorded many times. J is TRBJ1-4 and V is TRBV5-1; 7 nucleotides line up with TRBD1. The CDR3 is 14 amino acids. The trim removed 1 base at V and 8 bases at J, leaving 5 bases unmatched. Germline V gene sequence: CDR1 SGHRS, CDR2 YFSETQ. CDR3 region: CASSLLTGEEKLFF. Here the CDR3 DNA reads TGCGCCAGCAGCTTGCTCACAGGGGAAGAAAAACTGTTTTTT.

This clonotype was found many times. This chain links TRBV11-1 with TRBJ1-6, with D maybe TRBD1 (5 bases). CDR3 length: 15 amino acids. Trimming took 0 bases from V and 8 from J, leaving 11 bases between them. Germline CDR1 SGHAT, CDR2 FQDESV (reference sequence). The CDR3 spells CASSLAGRVHSPLHF. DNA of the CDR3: TGTGCCAGCAGCTTAGCGGGCAGGGTGCATTCACCCCTCCACTTT.

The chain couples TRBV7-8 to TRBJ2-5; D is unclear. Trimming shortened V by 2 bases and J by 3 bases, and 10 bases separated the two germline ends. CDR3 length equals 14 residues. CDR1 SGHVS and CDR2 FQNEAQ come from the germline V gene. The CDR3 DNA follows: TGTGCCAGCAGCTTATATTATGTTAAAGAGACCCAGTACTTC. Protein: CASSLYYVKETQYF.

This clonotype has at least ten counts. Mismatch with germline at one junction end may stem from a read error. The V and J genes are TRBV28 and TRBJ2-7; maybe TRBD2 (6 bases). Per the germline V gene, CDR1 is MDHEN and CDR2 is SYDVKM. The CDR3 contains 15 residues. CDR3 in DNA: TGTGCCGGCAGTTTTACGGGAGAAACGGCGGACGAGCAGTACTTC. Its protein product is CAGSFTGETADEQYF.

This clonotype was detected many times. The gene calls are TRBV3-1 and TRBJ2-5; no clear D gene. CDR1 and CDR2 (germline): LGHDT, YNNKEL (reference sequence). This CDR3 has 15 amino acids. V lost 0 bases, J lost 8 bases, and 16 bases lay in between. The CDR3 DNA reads TGTGCCAGCAGCCAAGACGAGATGTCAAGAGATACCCAGTACTTC. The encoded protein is CASSQDEMSRDTQYF.

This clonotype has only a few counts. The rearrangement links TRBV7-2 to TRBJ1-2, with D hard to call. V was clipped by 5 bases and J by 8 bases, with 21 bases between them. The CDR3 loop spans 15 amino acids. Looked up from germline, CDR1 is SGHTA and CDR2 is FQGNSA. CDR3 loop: CASSPGSAGVEGYTF. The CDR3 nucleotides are TGTGCCAGCAGCCCCGGGTCGGCGGGAGTTGAGGGCTACACCTTC.

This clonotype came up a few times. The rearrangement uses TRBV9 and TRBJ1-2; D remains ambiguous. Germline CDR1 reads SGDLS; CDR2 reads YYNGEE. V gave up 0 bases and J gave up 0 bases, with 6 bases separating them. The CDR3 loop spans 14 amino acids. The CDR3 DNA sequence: TGTGCCAGCAGCGTAGCTGAATCTAACTATGGCTACACCTTC. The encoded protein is CASSVAESNYGYTF. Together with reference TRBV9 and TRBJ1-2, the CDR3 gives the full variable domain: DSGVTQTPKHLITATGQRVTLRCSPRSGDLSVYWYQQSLDQGLQFLIQYYNGEERAKGNILERFSAQQFPDLHSELNLSSLELGDSALYFCASSVAESNYGYTFGSGTRLTVV.

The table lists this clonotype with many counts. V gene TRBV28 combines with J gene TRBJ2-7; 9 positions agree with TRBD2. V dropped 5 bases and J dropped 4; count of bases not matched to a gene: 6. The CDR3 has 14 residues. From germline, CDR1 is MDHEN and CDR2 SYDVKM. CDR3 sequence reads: CASSPPGLAYEQYF. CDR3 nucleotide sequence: TGTGCCAGCAGTCCTCCGGGACTAGCTTACGAGCAGTACTTC.

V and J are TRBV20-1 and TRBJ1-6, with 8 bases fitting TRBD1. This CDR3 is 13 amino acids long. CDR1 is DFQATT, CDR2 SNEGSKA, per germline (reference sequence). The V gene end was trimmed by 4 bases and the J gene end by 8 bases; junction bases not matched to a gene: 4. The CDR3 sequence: CSATGQGDSPLHF. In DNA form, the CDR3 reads TGCAGTGCTACCGGACAGGGTGATTCACCCCTCCACTTT.

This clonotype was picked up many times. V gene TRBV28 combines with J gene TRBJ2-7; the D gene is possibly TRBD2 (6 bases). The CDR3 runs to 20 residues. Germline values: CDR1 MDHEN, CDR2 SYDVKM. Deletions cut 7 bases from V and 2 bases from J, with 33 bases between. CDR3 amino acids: CASNVPLKTSWQSNPYEQYF. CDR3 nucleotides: TGTGCCAGCAATGTCCCCCTTAAGACTAGTTGGCAGTCTAACCCCTACGAGCAGTACTTC.

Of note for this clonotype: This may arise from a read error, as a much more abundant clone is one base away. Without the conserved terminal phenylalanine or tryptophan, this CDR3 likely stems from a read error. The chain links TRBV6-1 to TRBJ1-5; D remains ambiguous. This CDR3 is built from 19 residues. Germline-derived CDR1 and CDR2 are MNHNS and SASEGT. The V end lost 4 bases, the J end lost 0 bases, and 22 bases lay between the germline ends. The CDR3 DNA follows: TGTGCCAGCAGTGCACCCCCAGTCCCACGCCTGGATAGCAATCAGCCCCAGCATCTT. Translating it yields CASSAPPVPRLDSNQPQHL.

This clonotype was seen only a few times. For the CDR3, the DNA is TGCAGTGCTAGAGATCGGCGGGGGGGAGGGACCGGGGAGCTGTTTTTT. It specifies CSARDRRGGGTGELFF. The rearrangement links TRBV20-1 to TRBJ2-2; 9 bases line up with TRBD2. Trimming took 0 bases from V and 5 from J; bases not matched to a gene: 7. The length of the CDR3 is 16 residues. Germline V gene lookup returns CDR1 DFQATT and CDR2 SNEGSKA (reference sequence).

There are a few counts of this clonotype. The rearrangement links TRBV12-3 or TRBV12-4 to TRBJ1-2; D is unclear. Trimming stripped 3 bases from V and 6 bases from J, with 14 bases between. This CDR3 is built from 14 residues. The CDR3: CASSFGVFGDGYTF. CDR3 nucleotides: TGTGCCAGCAGTTTCGGGGTATTCGGCGATGGCTACACCTTC.

The chain's CDR3 is CASSLARDDYEQYF. Written as DNA, the CDR3 is TGTGCCAGCAGTTTAGCGCGGGACGACTACGAGCAGTACTTC. This chain links TRBV12-3 or TRBV12-4 with TRBJ2-7; perhaps TRBD2 as D (6 bases). The CDR3 has 14 amino acids. The V gene lost 0 bases and the J gene lost 3 bases, with 9 bases spanning the gap.

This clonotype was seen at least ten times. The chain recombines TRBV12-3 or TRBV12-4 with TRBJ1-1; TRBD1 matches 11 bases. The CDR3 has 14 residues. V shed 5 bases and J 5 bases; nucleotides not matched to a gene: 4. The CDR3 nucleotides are TGTGCCAGCAGTCTGGACAGGGGGCAAACTGAAGCTTTCTTT. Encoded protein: CASSLDRGQTEAFF.

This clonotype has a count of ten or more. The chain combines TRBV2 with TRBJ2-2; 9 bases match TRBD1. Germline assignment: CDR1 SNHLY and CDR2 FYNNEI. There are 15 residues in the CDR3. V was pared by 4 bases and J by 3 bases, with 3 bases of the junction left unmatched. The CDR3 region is CASSARTGDTGELFF. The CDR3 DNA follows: TGTGCCAGCAGTGCCCGGACAGGGGACACCGGGGAGCTGTTTTTT.

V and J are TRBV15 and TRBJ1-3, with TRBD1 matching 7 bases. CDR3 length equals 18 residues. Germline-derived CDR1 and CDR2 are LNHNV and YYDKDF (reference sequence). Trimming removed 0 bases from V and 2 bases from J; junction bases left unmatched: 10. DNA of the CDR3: TGTGCCACCAGCAGAGATCTTGGGACAGAAAGACCTGGAAACACCATATATTTT. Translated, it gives CATSRDLGTERPGNTIYF.

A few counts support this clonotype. CDR3 residues: CASQGANTGELFF. The CDR3, as DNA: TGTGCCTCACAGGGTGCGAACACCGGGGAGCTGTTTTTT. The gene calls are TRBV10-3 and TRBJ2-2; D may be TRBD1 (6 bases). Germline CDR1 reads ENHRY; CDR2 reads SYGVKD. Trimming shortened V by 11 bases and J by 0 bases, and 10 bases separated the two germline ends. The CDR3 contains 13 residues.